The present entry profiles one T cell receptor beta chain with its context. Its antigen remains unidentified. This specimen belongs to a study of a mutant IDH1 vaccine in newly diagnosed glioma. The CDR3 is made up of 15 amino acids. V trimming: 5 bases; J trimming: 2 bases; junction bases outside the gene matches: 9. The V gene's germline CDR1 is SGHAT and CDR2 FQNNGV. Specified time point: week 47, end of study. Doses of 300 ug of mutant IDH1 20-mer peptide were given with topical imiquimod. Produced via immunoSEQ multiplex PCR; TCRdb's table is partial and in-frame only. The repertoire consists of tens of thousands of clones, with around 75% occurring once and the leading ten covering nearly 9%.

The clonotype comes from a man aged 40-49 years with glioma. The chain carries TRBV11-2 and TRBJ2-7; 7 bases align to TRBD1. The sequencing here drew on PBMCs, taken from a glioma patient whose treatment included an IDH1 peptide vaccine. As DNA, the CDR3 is TGTGCCAGCAGCGCCCAGACAGGGAATACCTACGAGCAGTACTTC. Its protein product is CASSAQTGNTYEQYF.